Each of the 18 T cell receptor beta chains below was sequenced from the same sample in a study of blood T cell repertoires in COVID-19. Using immunoSEQ multiplex PCR, the repertoire was profiled, and TCRdb retains in-frame clones only, with some absent. The data contain 250,000 to 300,000 clones, 65% to 90% of them singletons. Material for sequencing was peripheral blood. These receptors were taken from a woman aged 55-69 years with active or convalescent COVID-19.

This chain connects TRBV2 to TRBJ2-1; 8 positions agree with TRBD1. Germline V lookup: CDR1 SNHLY, CDR2 FYNNEI. With V trimmed by 3 bases and J by 3 bases, 4 bases remained unmatched. This CDR3 comprises 15 residues. The CDR3 DNA sequence: TGTGCCAGCAGTGATGTACAGGGGGGCTACAATGAGCAGTTCTTC. Translated, it gives CASSDVQGGYNEQFF.

This clone was counted only a few times. V usage is TRBV19 and J usage is TRBJ2-6; D remains ambiguous. Germline V gene data show CDR1 as LNHDA and CDR2 as SQIVND (reference sequence). The V gene lost 3 bases and the J gene lost 3 bases, with 9 bases spanning the gap. CDR3 length: 15 residues. The DNA for the CDR3 is TGTGCCAGTAGTATTGGAGCCGGTGGGGCCAACGTCCTGACTTTC. This gives the protein CASSIGAGGANVLTF.

The CDR3 protein is CASSLDSGGTEAFF. In nucleotides, the CDR3 is TGCGCCAGCAGCTTGGACTCAGGGGGCACTGAAGCTTTCTTT. The chain carries TRBV5-1 and TRBJ1-1; 7 bases fit TRBD1. V gave up 0 bases and J gave up 4 bases; unmatched junction bases: 3. The CDR3 extends over 14 amino acids. Looked up from germline, CDR1 is SGHRS and CDR2 is YFSETQ. Together with reference TRBV5-1 and TRBJ1-1, the CDR3 gives the full variable domain: KAGVTQTPRYLIKTRGQQVTLSCSPISGHRSVSWYQQTPGQGLQFLFEYFSETQRNKGNFPGRFSGRQFSNSRSEMNVSTLELGDSALYLCASSLDSGGTEAFFGQGTRLTVV.

The V and J genes are TRBV6-1 and TRBJ2-7; perhaps TRBD2 as D (5 bases). Germline V gene lookup returns CDR1 MNHNS and CDR2 SASEGT. The CDR3 loop spans 12 amino acids. Trimming pared 2 bases from V and 3 bases from J, leaving 5 bases between. DNA of the CDR3: TGTGCCAGCAGTGAAACTAGCTACGAGCAGTACTTC. The encoded protein is CASSETSYEQYF.

This chain uses TRBV19 with TRBJ1-2; D uncertain. Germline values: CDR1 LNHDA, CDR2 SQIVND (reference sequence). The CDR3 spans 11 residues. Deletions cut 6 bases from V and 2 bases from J, with 4 bases between. The CDR3 nucleotides are TGTGCCAGTAGCCGGAACTATGGCTACACCTTC. This translates into CASSRNYGYTF.

The chain recombines TRBV7-2 with TRBJ2-2, with 8 bases identical to TRBD2. J gave up 6 bases and V 6 bases, and 9 bases lay outside the gene matches. CDR3 size: 15 residues. Germline values: CDR1 SGHTA, CDR2 FQGNSA. The CDR3 DNA reads as TGTGCCAGCAGTCAAGACGGGGGGGCAGCCGGGGAGCTGTTTTTT. Protein product: CASSQDGGAAGELFF.

The chain has TRBV19 and TRBJ2-7, with D possibly matching TRBD1 (6 bases). The CDR3 consists of 14 residues. In germline, CDR1 is LNHDA, CDR2 SQIVND (reference sequence). V lost 9 bases to trimming and J lost 5 bases, with 20 bases between them. Here the CDR3 DNA reads TGTGCCAGCGAGTACAGGGTGGGTCTCAACGAGCAGTACTTC. It specifies CASEYRVGLNEQYF.

The V gene is TRBV5-1, the J gene TRBJ1-5; the match to TRBD1 covers 7 bases. V shed 5 bases, J shed 5 bases, and the junction held 4 bases outside the gene matches. CDR1 and CDR2 (germline): SGHRS, YFSETQ. This CDR3 has 13 amino acids. The DNA for the CDR3 is TGCGCCAGCAGGGGACAGCCCGATCAGCCCCAGCATTTT. Amino acids: CASRGQPDQPQHF.

This clone was seen a few times. The chain carries TRBV18 and TRBJ1-1; 9 bases are shared with TRBD1. Germline lookup yields CDR1 KGHSH and CDR2 LQKENI. The V segment lost 3 bases and the J segment 3 bases; nucleotides outside the gene matches: 2. The CDR3 has 14 residues. CDR3 coding DNA: TGTGCCAGCTCACCTGGACAGGGGCACACTGAAGCTTTCTTT. It is translated as CASSPGQGHTEAFF.

This chain joins TRBV5-1 and TRBJ1-3, with D unresolved. Deletions cut 5 bases from V and 4 bases from J, with 10 bases between. CDR3 length: 13 amino acids. Germline V lookup: CDR1 SGHRS, CDR2 YFSETQ. The CDR3 nucleotides read TGCGCCAGCAGTATGGGAGACGGAAACACCATATATTTT. It encodes CASSMGDGNTIYF.

The rearrangement joins TRBV3-1 (or the pseudogene TRBV3-2) to TRBJ1-2, with 7 bases aligning to TRBD1. The CDR3 runs to 15 residues. The V segment lost 2 bases and the J segment 3 bases; nucleotides outside the gene matches: 6. The germline gives CDR1 LGHDT, CDR2 YNNKEL (reference sequence). Here the CDR3 DNA reads TGTGCCAGCAGCCAAAATAGACAGGGAGACTATGGCTACACCTTC. Amino acids: CASSQNRQGDYGYTF.

V and J are TRBV19 and TRBJ1-5; D gene unclear. The V gene's germline CDR1 is LNHDA and CDR2 SQIVND (reference sequence). This CDR3 is 15 amino acids long. With 6 bases removed from V and 2 bases from J, the gap between germline ends came to 14 bases. The CDR3 region is CASRMQATGNQPQHF. The CDR3 DNA is TGTGCCAGTAGAATGCAAGCTACAGGCAATCAGCCCCAGCATTTT.

The chain links TRBV7-2 to TRBJ2-7, with 8 nucleotides matching TRBD1. In germline, CDR1 is SGHTA, CDR2 FQGNSA. The junction had 6 bases not matched to a gene; V was cut back by 0 bases and J by 2 bases. This CDR3 has 16 residues. The CDR3 DNA follows: TGTGCCAGCAGCTTAGCGCGGCAGGGGGCTGCCTACGAGCAGTACTTC. It translates to CASSLARQGAAYEQYF.

V is TRBV3-1 (or the pseudogene TRBV3-2) and J is TRBJ1-1; D gene ambiguous. The CDR3 runs 12 residues. Trimming removed 3 bases from V and 3 bases from J, with 5 bases in between. Germline V lookup: CDR1 LGHDT, CDR2 YNNKEL (reference sequence). This CDR3 is CASSQSYTEAFF. In DNA, the CDR3 is TGTGCCAGCAGCCAGAGTTACACTGAAGCTTTCTTT.

This sequence joins TRBV2 and TRBJ1-2; TRBD1 might be the D (5 bases). The V end was cut by 6 bases, the J end by 7 bases, with 15 bases between. Germline loops: CDR1 SNHLY, CDR2 FYNNEI. This CDR3 is built from 13 residues. The DNA for the CDR3 is TGTGCCAGCAGGCAGGCCAGGGAATCTGGCTACACCTTC. Translation gives CASRQARESGYTF.

The V call is TRBV12-3 or TRBV12-4, the J call TRBJ2-7; 7 bases map to TRBD1. The CDR3 is 13 residues long. The V segment lost 3 bases and the J segment 2 bases; nucleotides outside the gene matches: 1. The CDR3 protein is CASSLGQPYEQYF. DNA of the CDR3: TGTGCCAGCAGTTTGGGACAGCCCTACGAGCAGTACTTC.

V is TRBV28 and J is TRBJ2-1, with 13 bases lining up with TRBD2. CDR1 and CDR2 from the germline V gene are MDHEN and SYDVKM. The CDR3 runs to 16 residues. Germline trimming cut 3 bases from V and 8 bases from J; bases unmatched to any gene: 7. For the CDR3, the DNA is TGTGCCAGCAGTTTCGGTGGGACTAGCGGGGTGGATGAGCAGTTCTTC. Its translation: CASSFGGTSGVDEQFF.

The gene calls are TRBV6-6 and TRBJ2-2; no clear D gene. CDR1 MNHNY and CDR2 SVGAGI come from the germline V gene (reference sequence). The CDR3 has 14 amino acids. The V and J ends lost 7 bases and 1 base respectively, with 10 bases between them. The CDR3, as DNA: TGTGCCAGCAATAGATTTCAGAACACCGGGGAGCTGTTTTTT. This encodes CASNRFQNTGELFF.